Below are 25 T cell receptor beta chains sequenced from a single sample in a study of shared clonotypes between healthy human individuals. Naive CD8 isolation took CD45RO-negative cells positively selected for CCR7 and excluded terminally differentiated effector memory CD45RA+ cells. Profiling relied on immunoSEQ multiplex PCR, and the TCRdb table lists in-frame clones only, not all of them. The table shows about 2 million clones, with approximately 94% occurring only once. The sequenced material came from naive CD8+ T cells sorted from blood. The source of these receptors is a man between 18 and 29 years old in good health.

The chain combines TRBV29-1 with TRBJ2-1; D is ambiguous. Germline V gene lookup returns CDR1 SQVTM and CDR2 ANQGSEA. Trimming removed 7 bases at V and 1 base at J, with 20 bases between. This CDR3 is built from 16 residues. For the CDR3, the DNA is TGCAGCGCCCTGAGTGAGTGGAGTAGGTCCTACAATGAGCAGTTCTTC. Its protein is CSALSEWSRSYNEQFF.

This clone was observed a handful of times. Other nucleotide sequences from this sample produce the same CDR3. V is TRBV30 and J is TRBJ1-1; D uncertain. The CDR3 runs to 11 residues. The V end was cut by 3 bases, the J end by 4 bases, with 6 bases between. Germline values: CDR1 GTSNPN, CDR2 SVGIG (reference sequence). The CDR3 sequence: CAWSGSTEAFF. The CDR3 nucleotides read TGTGCCTGGAGCGGTAGCACTGAAGCTTTCTTT.

The rearrangement uses TRBV5-4 and TRBJ2-1; no reliable D call. Germline values: CDR1 SGHNT, CDR2 YYREEE (reference sequence). The V gene lost 4 bases and the J gene lost 9 bases, with 17 bases spanning the gap. The CDR3 extends over 14 amino acids. Here the CDR3 reads CASSPMDQTGEQFF. CDR3 DNA: TGTGCCAGCAGCCCTATGGACCAGACCGGTGAGCAGTTCTTC.

The CDR3 here is CASMGLAGGPGEQFF. CDR3 nucleotide sequence: TGCGCCAGCATGGGACTAGCGGGGGGGCCGGGTGAGCAGTTCTTC. V is TRBV4-1 and J is TRBJ2-1, with TRBD2 matching 16 bases. V lost 7 bases and J lost 9; bases outside the gene matches: 6. CDR3 length equals 15 residues. CDR1 is MGHRA, CDR2 YSYEKL, per germline.

The chain has TRBV5-1 and TRBJ2-1, with 9 bases that match TRBD2. The V gene's germline CDR1 is SGHRS and CDR2 YFSETQ. CDR3 length: 15 residues. J lost 7 bases, V lost 3 bases, and 8 bases had no gene match. The DNA of the CDR3 is TGCGCCAGCAGCTGGATCCCGGGACTAGCAAATGAGCAGTTCTTC. Encoded protein: CASSWIPGLANEQFF.

The chain links TRBV7-9 to TRBJ2-7; 8 bases match TRBD2. V shed 4 bases and J 4 bases; nucleotides not matched to a gene: 6. Germline V gene data show CDR1 as SEHNR and CDR2 as FQNEAQ (reference sequence). This CDR3 has 14 amino acids. The CDR3 DNA reads TGTGCCAGCAGCTCCGGGACTAGGTATTACGAGCAGTACTTC. Residues: CASSSGTRYYEQYF.

This clone has only one observation. Different DNA sequences within this sample yield the same CDR3. V gene TRBV30 combines with J gene TRBJ2-7; D is undetermined. The V end was cut by 1 base, the J end by 3 bases, with 4 bases between. The length of the CDR3 is 11 residues. Germline CDR1 reads GTSNPN; CDR2 reads SVGIG (reference sequence). In nucleotides, the CDR3 is TGTGCCTGGAGTGACCTCTACGAGCAGTACTTC. Its translation: CAWSDLYEQYF.

The chain has TRBV7-9 and TRBJ2-5; TRBD2 is a possible D gene (6 bases). V was shortened by 5 bases and J by 3 bases, with 13 bases between the two germline ends. The CDR3 extends over 14 amino acids. Per germline, CDR1 SEHNR and CDR2 FQNEAQ (reference sequence). In DNA form, the CDR3 reads TGTGCCAGCAGCACCCCCTCGGGGGAAGAGACCCAGTACTTC. The encoded protein is CASSTPSGEETQYF. Using reference TRBV7-9 and TRBJ2-5 for the parts outside the CDR3, the full variable domain is DTGVSQNPRHKITKRGQNVTFRCDPISEHNRLYWYRQTLGQGPEFLTYFQNEAQLEKSRLLSDRFSAERPKGSFSTLEIQRTEQGDSAMYLCASSTPSGEETQYFGPGTRLLVL.

The chain uses TRBV13 and TRBJ2-5; a weak D match, TRBD1 (7 bases). CDR1 PRHDT and CDR2 FYEKMQ come from the germline V gene (reference sequence). V lost 5 bases and J 2 bases, leaving 15 bases between the germline ends. The CDR3 spans 15 residues. DNA for the CDR3: TGTGCCAGCAGCCCGAGGAGGGGGCCGCAAGAGACCCAGTACTTC. Its protein is CASSPRRGPQETQYF.

The chain has TRBV5-4 and TRBJ1-2; D unclear. This CDR3 region has 11 residues. CDR1 and CDR2 from the germline V gene are SGHNT and YYREEE (reference sequence). Between the trimmed V and J ends, which lost 4 bases and 3 bases, there was a span of 4 bases. CDR3 amino acids: CASSTDYGYTF. CDR3 DNA sequence: TGTGCCAGCAGCACAGACTATGGCTACACCTTC.

Notes on this clone: One end of the junction fails to match germline, which may point to a read error. This chain uses TRBV7-7 with TRBJ2-7; possibly TRBD1 for D (5 bases). The CDR3 is made up of 14 amino acids. Germline lookup yields CDR1 SSHAT and CDR2 FNYEAQ (reference sequence). The CDR3 region is CASSPIDSSYEQYF. DNA of the CDR3: TGTGCTAGCAGCCCGATCGACAGTTCCTACGAGCAGTACTTC. Variable domain in full (rest from reference TRBV7-7 and TRBJ2-7): GAGVSQSPRYKVTKRGQDVTLRCDPISSHATLYWYQQALGQGPEFLTYFNYEAQPDKSGLPSDRFSAERPEGSISTLTIQRTEQRDSAMYRCASSPIDSSYEQYFGPGTRLTVT.

The genes are TRBV7-9 and TRBJ1-1, with TRBD1 matching 8 bases. J lost 1 base, V lost 4 bases, and 8 bases had no gene match. The CDR3 contains 16 residues. In germline, CDR1 is SEHNR, CDR2 FQNEAQ (reference sequence). The CDR3 DNA is TGTGCCAGCAGCTGGTTTAGCGGACAGGGGAACACTGAAGCTTTCTTT. It translates to CASSWFSGQGNTEAFF.

This sequence joins TRBV12-5 and TRBJ2-7, with TRBD1 matching 8 bases. The CDR3 totals 14 residues. In germline, CDR1 is LGHNT, CDR2 FRNRAP. Trimming cost V 7 bases and J 6 bases; bases outside gene matches: 11. The CDR3 loop is CASALGQGASEQYF. DNA of the CDR3: TGTGCTAGTGCCTTGGGGCAGGGGGCGTCCGAGCAGTACTTC.

The chain has TRBV4-1 and TRBJ2-5; TRBD1 aligns across 8 bases. Germline CDR1 and CDR2: MGHRA and YSYEKL. This CDR3 comprises 17 residues. Unmatched junction bases numbered 14, after V lost 3 bases and J lost 5 bases. The CDR3 nucleotides read TGCGCCAGCAGCCACAATTGGGACAGGTGGGGGGTGGAGACCCAGTACTTC. This encodes CASSHNWDRWGVETQYF.

The rearrangement joins TRBV28 to TRBJ2-7; tentative D call: TRBD2 (7 bases). V was shortened by 6 bases and J by 5 bases, with 17 bases between the two germline ends. CDR3 length: 14 residues. Germline-derived CDR1 and CDR2 are MDHEN and SYDVKM. For the CDR3, the DNA is TGTGCCAGCAGCCAGACGGGGGGCGAGAACGAGCAGTACTTC. Its protein is CASSQTGGENEQYF.

The V gene is TRBV6-1, the J gene TRBJ2-7, with D possibly TRBD2 on 7 matching bases. Germline lookup yields CDR1 MNHNS and CDR2 SASEGT. V lost 8 bases to trimming and J lost 2 bases, with 13 bases between them. The CDR3 spans 13 residues. CDR3 DNA: TGTGCCAGCTCCCGGGGGGCGACCTACGAGCAGTACTTC. It codes for CASSRGATYEQYF.

The V and J genes are TRBV5-1 and TRBJ2-2; 9 nucleotides agree with TRBD1. CDR1 SGHRS and CDR2 YFSETQ come from the germline V gene. The CDR3 length is 17 residues. After removal of 4 bases from V and 4 bases from J, the junction contained 11 bases not matched to a gene. Here the CDR3 DNA reads TGCGCCAGCAGCGCCGGGACAGGGCTGTCGGCCACCGGGGAGCTGTTTTTT. Translating gives CASSAGTGLSATGELFF.

This rearrangement joins TRBV19 to TRBJ1-4; D gene unclear. This CDR3 contains 17 residues. V shed 2 bases and J shed 8 bases, with 21 bases lying between them. The germline CDR1 and CDR2 sequences are LNHDA and SQIVND (reference sequence). The CDR3 sequence: CASSITPSEGQREKLFF. CDR3 DNA sequence: TGTGCCAGTAGTATAACCCCCTCGGAGGGCCAAAGGGAAAAACTGTTTTTT.

CDR3 region: CSGRAGYEQYF. CDR3 DNA: TGCAGCGGCAGGGCTGGCTACGAGCAGTACTTC. This sequence joins TRBV29-1 and TRBJ2-7; possible D gene TRBD1, 5 bases. Germline CDR1 reads SQVTM; CDR2 reads ANQGSEA. The V end was cut by 7 bases, the J end by 3 bases, with 10 bases between. The CDR3 length is 11 residues.

Here the CDR3 reads CASSPWDASGVGNEQFF. For the CDR3, the DNA is TGTGCCAGCAGCCCGTGGGATGCTAGCGGGGTAGGAAATGAGCAGTTCTTC. This sequence joins TRBV9 and TRBJ2-1; 9 nucleotides align to TRBD2. Germline V gene data show CDR1 as SGDLS and CDR2 as YYNGEE. The trim removed 4 bases at V and 7 bases at J, leaving 15 bases unmatched. This CDR3 has 17 residues. Drawing the rest from reference TRBV9 and TRBJ2-1, the complete variable domain is DSGVTQTPKHLITATGQRVTLRCSPRSGDLSVYWYQQSLDQGLQFLIQYYNGEERAKGNILERFSAQQFPDLHSELNLSSLELGDSALYFCASSPWDASGVGNEQFFGPGTRLTVL.

In regard to this clone: This same CDR3 is encoded by further DNA sequences in the sample. The rearrangement links TRBV29-1 to TRBJ1-2; D may be TRBD1 (5 bases). In germline, CDR1 is SQVTM, CDR2 ANQGSEA. There are 14 residues in the CDR3. V lost 0 bases and J 2 bases, leaving 10 bases between the germline ends. In nucleotides, the CDR3 is TGCAGCGTTGAAGATAGAGGGGTCAACTATGGCTACACCTTC. It translates to CSVEDRGVNYGYTF.

The chain combines TRBV29-1 with TRBJ2-6; no firm D call. V was cut by 4 bases and J by 2 bases, with 9 bases left in between. Germline V gene data show CDR1 as SQVTM and CDR2 as ANQGSEA. The CDR3 loop spans 14 amino acids. The CDR3 DNA is TGCAGCGTTGGGGTCTGGGCTGGGGCCAACGTCCTGACTTTC. This gives the protein CSVGVWAGANVLTF.

This rearrangement joins TRBV5-3 to TRBJ1-1; 8 nucleotides match TRBD1. TRBV5-3 is an ORF, with its function uncertain. CDR3 length: 14 amino acids. After removal of 4 bases from V and 11 bases from J, the junction contained 13 bases not matched to a gene. The CDR3 DNA follows: TGTGCCAGAAGCCGCCGAGACAGGGGTAGGCTGGCTTTCTTT. It yields the protein CARSRRDRGRLAFF.

V gene TRBV11-2 combines with J gene TRBJ2-7; tentatively, D is TRBD2 (6 bases). CDR3 size: 13 residues. Germline-derived CDR1 and CDR2 are SGHAT and FQNNGV. V was pared by 7 bases and J by 0 bases, with 10 bases between. As DNA, the CDR3 is TGTGCCAGCACCACGACTAGCTCCTACGAGCAGTACTTC. Protein: CASTTTSSYEQYF.

V usage is TRBV23-1 and J usage is TRBJ2-7; 8 bases align to TRBD2. TRBV23-1 is treated as an ORF (open reading frame) with a function not yet certain. V shed 6 bases, J shed 2 bases, and the junction held 6 bases outside the gene matches. This CDR3 contains 14 residues. CDR3 sequence: CASSRPGGAYEQYF. CDR3 bases: TGCGCCAGCAGCCGTCCGGGGGGGGCCTACGAGCAGTACTTC.